Below, 21 T cell receptor beta chains from the same sample are listed, as sequenced in a study of blood T cell repertoires in COVID-19. Measured with immunoSEQ multiplex PCR; TCRdb has only the in-frame clones, and not every one. The table shows 210,000 or so clones, with over 80% occurring only once. Input material: peripheral blood. The receptors stem from a human donor in a cohort sampled during active COVID-19.

The chain is built from TRBV18 and TRBJ2-3, with 8 nucleotides matching TRBD1. The CDR3 consists of 14 residues. Looked up from germline, CDR1 is KGHSH and CDR2 is LQKENI. V was clipped by 3 bases and J by 7 bases; unmatched bases: 6. As DNA, the CDR3 is TGTGCCAGCTCACCCGGACAGGGACTGAATACGCAGTATTTT. It codes for CASSPGQGLNTQYF.

V usage is TRBV18 and J usage is TRBJ2-7; 7 nucleotides agree with TRBD2. The CDR3 covers 16 residues. After removal of 2 bases from V and 5 bases from J, the junction contained 12 bases not matched to a gene. Germline CDR1 KGHSH, CDR2 LQKENI. This CDR3 is CASSPFGGGLGHEQYF. The CDR3 coding sequence is TGTGCCAGCTCACCATTTGGGGGAGGGCTCGGGCACGAGCAGTACTTC.

V gene TRBV7-9 combines with J gene TRBJ1-4; TRBD1 agrees at 7 bases. The J segment lost 0 bases and the V segment lost 5 bases, leaving 6 bases of the junction unmatched. In germline, CDR1 is SEHNR, CDR2 FQNEAQ (reference sequence). This CDR3 region has 16 residues. The CDR3 bases are TGTGCCAGCAGCCAAGGACAGGCGCCAACTAATGAAAAACTGTTTTTT. Translated, it gives CASSQGQAPTNEKLFF.

This clone was counted once. The rearrangement uses TRBV2 and TRBJ1-5, with TRBD1 matching over 7 bases. The CDR3 extends over 13 amino acids. The trim removed 5 bases at V and 5 bases at J, leaving 3 bases unmatched. Germline assignment: CDR1 SNHLY and CDR2 FYNNEI. CDR3 coding DNA: TGTGCCAGCAGTCCAGACAGGGATCAGCCCCAGCATTTT. It yields the protein CASSPDRDQPQHF.

This clone was recorded only once. This chain links TRBV5-1 with TRBJ1-1; D gene ambiguous. Germline assignment: CDR1 SGHRS and CDR2 YFSETQ. CDR3 length: 16 amino acids. V shed 0 bases and J shed 0 bases, with 12 bases lying between them. The CDR3 DNA sequence: TGCGCCAGCAGCTTGGGCCTCTACCCCATGAACACTGAAGCTTTCTTT. This sequence encodes CASSLGLYPMNTEAFF.

The V call is TRBV25-1, the J call TRBJ2-3; no definite D call. There are 14 residues in the CDR3. Trimming removed 8 bases from V and 2 bases from J, with 14 bases in between. The germline V gene has CDR1 MGHDK and CDR2 SYGVNS. Here the CDR3 reads CASSFRGPTDTQYF. The CDR3 nucleotides are TGTGCCAGCTCCTTTCGAGGTCCCACAGATACGCAGTATTTT.

In its sample, this clone was seen once. The chain recombines TRBV5-5 with TRBJ2-6; unclear D gene. V lost 2 bases, J lost 0 bases, and 12 bases lay in between. This CDR3 contains 17 residues. CDR1 SGHKS and CDR2 YYEKEE come from the germline V gene (reference sequence). CDR3 coding DNA: TGTGCCAGCAGCTTTATTACAGATAGCTCTGGGGCCAACGTCCTGACTTTC. This sequence encodes CASSFITDSSGANVLTF.

The V call is TRBV9, the J call TRBJ1-1, with TRBD1 matching over 7 bases. After removal of 5 bases from V and 0 bases from J, the junction contained 7 bases not matched to a gene. The CDR3 has 15 residues. The V gene's germline CDR1 is SGDLS and CDR2 YYNGEE. Written as DNA, the CDR3 is TGTGCCAGCAGGTCGACAGGGTCCATGAACACTGAAGCTTTCTTT. Amino acid sequence: CASRSTGSMNTEAFF.

The genes are TRBV11-2 and TRBJ2-7; 9 bases align to TRBD1. The germline gives CDR1 SGHAT, CDR2 FQNNGV. V lost 5 bases and J lost 4; bases outside the gene matches: 9. The CDR3 is made up of 15 amino acids. The CDR3 DNA follows: TGTGCCAGCAGCGTAAACAGGGGGCGGGCGTACGAGCAGTACTTC. This codes for CASSVNRGRAYEQYF.

The chain joins TRBV7-2 to TRBJ2-7; TRBD2 matches at 10 bases. CDR3 length equals 14 residues. Trimming took 6 bases from V and 7 from J; bases not matched to a gene: 9. Germline CDR1 is SGHTA and CDR2 is FQGNSA. CDR3 loop: CASSVDRAGGEQYF. The CDR3 region has the DNA TGTGCCAGCAGTGTCGACAGAGCGGGAGGGGAGCAGTACTTC.

The chain employs TRBV27 and TRBJ2-3; TRBD1 agrees at 9 bases. V trimming: 3 bases; J trimming: 5 bases; junction bases outside the gene matches: 6. CDR1 and CDR2 (germline): MNHEY, SMNVEV (reference sequence). This CDR3 is built from 15 residues. The CDR3 bases are TGTGCCAGCAGTTTGAAACAGGGGGCCGAAGATACGCAGTATTTT. It encodes CASSLKQGAEDTQYF.

This clone was detected only once. V usage is TRBV6-2 or TRBV6-3 and J usage is TRBJ2-1, with TRBD2 matching over 13 bases. J gave up 10 bases and V 7 bases, and 7 bases lay outside the gene matches. The CDR3 is 14 amino acids. Germline V CDR1 and CDR2: MNHEY, SVGEGT. CDR3 protein: CASTPLAGGGEQFF. CDR3 nucleotide sequence: TGTGCCAGCACCCCACTAGCGGGAGGGGGCGAGCAGTTCTTC.

The gene calls are TRBV7-2 and TRBJ1-2; 9 bases fit TRBD1. Germline lookup yields CDR1 SGHTA and CDR2 FQGNSA. The CDR3 runs 15 residues. Trimming took 3 bases from V and 5 from J; bases not matched to a gene: 7. CDR3 in amino acids: CASSFEGQGLYGYTF. For the CDR3, the DNA is TGTGCCAGCAGCTTTGAGGGACAGGGATTGTATGGCTACACCTTC.

The rearrangement uses TRBV5-1 and TRBJ1-2, with TRBD1 identical over 11 bases. Germline CDR1 and CDR2: SGHRS and YFSETQ. J lost 6 bases, V lost 0 bases, and 1 base had no gene match. This CDR3 comprises 14 residues. The CDR3 coding sequence is TGCGCCAGCAGCTTGGGGACAGGGGGCAATGGCTACACCTTC. This gives the protein CASSLGTGGNGYTF.

This clone occurred once. V gene TRBV3-1 (or the pseudogene TRBV3-2) combines with J gene TRBJ2-7; 7 positions match TRBD1. Germline loops: CDR1 LGHDT, CDR2 YNNKEL (reference sequence). This CDR3 region has 16 residues. Trimming at V came to 0 bases and at J to 1 base, leaving 6 bases not matched to a gene. CDR3 bases: TGTGCCAGCAGCCAAGATCCCTGGGGACAGTCCTACGAGCAGTACTTC. The encoded protein is CASSQDPWGQSYEQYF.

In its sample, this clone was seen once. The rearrangement uses TRBV5-1 and TRBJ2-1, with 7 bases identical to TRBD2. The V gene's germline CDR1 is SGHRS and CDR2 YFSETQ. The CDR3 runs to 14 residues. Trimming took 0 bases from V and 9 from J; bases not matched to a gene: 6. This CDR3 reads CASSLGGGWGEQFF. The CDR3 bases are TGCGCCAGCAGCTTGGGGGGAGGGTGGGGTGAGCAGTTCTTC.

This chain connects TRBV9 to TRBJ2-5, with a weak D call TRBD1 (5 bases). The CDR3 consists of 15 residues. Deletions cut 0 bases from V and 3 bases from J, with 12 bases between. Germline CDR1 SGDLS, CDR2 YYNGEE. The CDR3 reads CASSVVGLTEETQYF. The CDR3 region has the DNA TGTGCCAGCAGCGTAGTGGGGCTAACAGAAGAGACCCAGTACTTC.

This clone was recorded a few times. V and J are TRBV19 and TRBJ1-2, with D uncertain. V was shortened by 9 bases and J by 5 bases, with 10 bases between the two germline ends. CDR3 size: 11 residues. Germline V CDR1 and CDR2: LNHDA, SQIVND (reference sequence). The CDR3, as DNA: TGTGCCAGCTCCTATGCTTATGGCTACACCTTC. This gives the protein CASSYAYGYTF.

The chain employs TRBV7-2 and TRBJ2-1; no reliable D call. From germline, CDR1 is SGHTA and CDR2 FQGNSA. CDR3 size: 14 residues. Trimming pared 1 base from V and 7 bases from J, leaving 11 bases between. The CDR3 nucleotides are TGTGCCAGCAGCTTAGAGGCTAGAAGGAATGAGCAGTTCTTC. Translating gives CASSLEARRNEQFF.

The rearrangement joins TRBV19 to TRBJ1-2, with 10 positions matching TRBD1. The CDR3 length is 15 residues. Germline CDR1 is LNHDA and CDR2 is SQIVND (reference sequence). The V and J ends lost 10 bases and 4 bases, in that order; junction bases with no gene match: 12. The CDR3 reads CATKRDRGQTYGYTF. The CDR3 nucleotides are TGTGCCACCAAGCGGGACAGGGGCCAAACCTATGGCTACACCTTC.

This chain links TRBV5-1 with TRBJ2-1; 8 positions match TRBD2. Per the germline V gene, CDR1 is SGHRS and CDR2 is YFSETQ. Trimming took 0 bases from V and 0 from J; bases not matched to a gene: 11. This CDR3 has 19 residues. The CDR3 DNA sequence: TGCGCCAGCAGCTTGGGGTCGACAGGACTAGCTGTCTCCTACAATGAGCAGTTCTTC. Its translation: CASSLGSTGLAVSYNEQFF.